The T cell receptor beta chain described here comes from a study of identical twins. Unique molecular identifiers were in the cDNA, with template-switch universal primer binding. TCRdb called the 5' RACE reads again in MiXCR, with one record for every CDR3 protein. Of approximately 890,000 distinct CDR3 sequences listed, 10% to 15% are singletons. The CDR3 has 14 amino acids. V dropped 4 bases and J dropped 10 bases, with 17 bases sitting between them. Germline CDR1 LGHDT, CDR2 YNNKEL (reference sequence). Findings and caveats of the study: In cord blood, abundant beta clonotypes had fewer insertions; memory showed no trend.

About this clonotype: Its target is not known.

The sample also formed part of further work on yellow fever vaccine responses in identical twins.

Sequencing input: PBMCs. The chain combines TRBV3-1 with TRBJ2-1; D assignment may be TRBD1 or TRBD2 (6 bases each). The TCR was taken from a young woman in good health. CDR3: CASSPTGGVGEQFF. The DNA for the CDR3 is TGTGCCAGCAGCCCAACCGGGGGCGTAGGGGAGCAGTTCTTC.